Presented here are 23 T cell receptor beta chains from one specimen sequenced in a study of cytomegalovirus exposure and HLA in healthy donors. PCR used 60 Vbeta primers and 13 Jbeta primers. This table comes from immunoSEQ multiplex PCR, and its TCRdb copy is limited to in-frame clones, with some not included. The data show about 180,000 clones, with approximately 81% seen just once and around 1% held by the top ten. Sequencing was done on a sample of PBMCs. The source is a man aged 25 to 40 in good health and CMV-seronegative.

This sequence joins TRBV6-1 and TRBJ1-1; TRBD1 might be the D (5 bases). This CDR3 comprises 12 residues. The V gene lost 7 bases and the J gene lost 8 bases, with 14 bases spanning the gap. Germline CDR1 is MNHNS and CDR2 is SASEGT. CDR3 DNA: TGTGCCAGCACTCTCGGACACCCGGAAGCTTTCTTT. Translating gives CASTLGHPEAFF.

A remark on this clone: Other DNA sequences within the sample encode an identical CDR3. This chain links TRBV27 with TRBJ1-2; D is uncertain. CDR1 is MNHEY and CDR2 is SMNVEV in the germline V gene (reference sequence). The CDR3 has 13 amino acids. Trimming took 4 bases from V and 4 from J, leaving 10 bases between them. CDR3 loop: CASSSTGGYGYTF. The CDR3 DNA reads TGTGCCAGCAGTTCGACGGGTGGCTATGGCTACACCTTC.

The chain couples TRBV6-5 to TRBJ2-7; D perhaps matches TRBD1 (6 bases). The V gene lost 0 bases and the J gene lost 6 bases, with 15 bases spanning the gap. The CDR3 has 15 amino acids. The germline V gene encodes CDR1 MNHEY and CDR2 SVGAGI. CDR3 region: CASSYSTRQASEQYF. The DNA for the CDR3 is TGTGCCAGCAGTTACTCCACGAGACAGGCAAGCGAGCAGTACTTC.

V usage is TRBV13 and J usage is TRBJ1-5; D not certain. This CDR3 region has 17 residues. V shed 2 bases and J shed 4 bases, with 18 bases lying between them. Germline V lookup: CDR1 PRHDT, CDR2 FYEKMQ (reference sequence). This CDR3 is CASSLRRNSGGNQPQHF. The CDR3, as DNA: TGTGCCAGCAGCTTAAGGAGGAACTCGGGTGGTAATCAGCCCCAGCATTTT.

The CDR3 here is CASRGAGSAGDTQYF. CDR3 nucleotides: TGCGCCAGCAGGGGCGCAGGGTCTGCCGGAGATACGCAGTATTTT. The V gene is TRBV5-1, the J gene TRBJ2-3, with a tentative D call TRBD1 (5 bases). Between the trimmed V and J ends, which lost 5 bases and 5 bases, there was a span of 18 bases. The length of the CDR3 is 15 residues. Germline lookup yields CDR1 SGHRS and CDR2 YFSETQ.

The rearrangement links TRBV5-1 to TRBJ2-2, with D maybe TRBD1 (6 bases). Germline lookup yields CDR1 SGHRS and CDR2 YFSETQ. The CDR3 spans 16 residues. The ends were cut back, 0 bases at V and 7 bases at J, with 16 bases in the middle. CDR3 nucleotide sequence: TGCGCCAGCAGCTTGGAACAACAGGGATTGGGCGGGGAGCTGTTTTTT. Its translation: CASSLEQQGLGGELFF.

The chain recombines TRBV12-5 with TRBJ1-5; D call uncertain. This CDR3 contains 13 residues. The ends were cut back, 2 bases at V and 9 bases at J, with 11 bases in the middle. Germline loops: CDR1 LGHNT, CDR2 FRNRAP. Here the CDR3 reads CASGLSQLRPQHF. The CDR3 coding sequence is TGTGCTAGTGGTTTGTCCCAGTTAAGGCCCCAGCATTTT.

As concerns this clone: The junction and the germline gene differ at one end; a read error may be behind it. The chain couples TRBV7-9 to TRBJ1-1; D uncertain. Germline V CDR1 and CDR2: SEHNR, FQNEAQ (reference sequence). The CDR3 sequence is 12 residues long. The CDR3 DNA reads TGTTCCAGCAGCTTAGAGAGCGTTGAAGCTTTCTTT. Translated: CSSSLESVEAFF.

The V call is TRBV15, the J call TRBJ1-6; TRBD1 might be the D (6 bases). The CDR3 totals 15 residues. Germline CDR1 LNHNV, CDR2 YYDKDF (reference sequence). The V and J ends lost 0 bases and 8 bases respectively, with 11 bases between them. In nucleotides, the CDR3 is TGTGCCACCAGCAGAGATAGGGGGATTGATTCACCCCTCCACTTT. Translation gives CATSRDRGIDSPLHF.

The chain has TRBV11-3 and TRBJ2-7, with 10 nucleotides matching TRBD2. CDR3 size: 14 residues. J was trimmed by 3 bases and V by 5 bases; bases with no gene match: 4. Germline loops: CDR1 SGHNT, CDR2 YENEEA. CDR3 sequence: CASSGAGGGYEQYF. In DNA form, the CDR3 reads TGTGCCAGCAGCGGAGCGGGAGGGGGCTACGAGCAGTACTTC.

The rearrangement links TRBV4-3 to TRBJ2-7, with 15 bases aligning to TRBD2. CDR1 and CDR2 from the germline V gene are LGHNA and YSLEER. This CDR3 contains 16 residues. The trim removed 3 bases at V and 5 bases at J, leaving 5 bases unmatched. The chain's CDR3 is CASSHGTSGRSHEQYF. In nucleotides, the CDR3 is TGCGCCAGCAGCCATGGGACTAGCGGGAGGTCCCACGAGCAGTACTTC.

J is TRBJ2-7 and V is TRBV4-2; TRBD1 aligns across 11 bases. Germline CDR1 reads LGHNA; CDR2 reads YNFKEQ. CDR3 length: 17 residues. The J segment lost 3 bases and the V segment lost 0 bases, leaving 7 bases of the junction unmatched. The CDR3 DNA reads TGTGCCAGCAGCCAAGAAGGGACGGGACAGGGGGGCTACGAGCAGTACTTC. It is translated as CASSQEGTGQGGYEQYF.

The chain employs TRBV7-2 and TRBJ2-2, with 8 bases that match TRBD1. The ends lost 2 bases at V and 8 bases at J; junction bases unmatched: 4. This CDR3 spans 14 amino acids. CDR1 is SGHTA and CDR2 is FQGNSA in the germline V gene. CDR3 protein: CASSLRQGLGELFF. CDR3 sequence (DNA): TGTGCCAGCAGCTTACGACAGGGGTTGGGGGAGCTGTTTTTT.

The CDR3 here is CASSSPGGARLYQETQYF. In nucleotides, the CDR3 is TGTGCCAGCAGCTCCCCGGGAGGGGCTAGATTGTACCAAGAGACCCAGTACTTC. The rearrangement joins TRBV7-9 to TRBJ2-5, with 8 bases that match TRBD2. The CDR3 totals 18 residues. V lost 4 bases and J lost 0; bases outside the gene matches: 13. Germline V gene sequence: CDR1 SEHNR, CDR2 FQNEAQ (reference sequence).

The chain is built from TRBV5-6 and TRBJ1-2; 10 bases agree with TRBD1. Germline V gene sequence: CDR1 SGHDT, CDR2 YYEEEE. This CDR3 contains 15 residues. The V gene end was trimmed by 4 bases and the J gene end by 6 bases; junction bases not matched to a gene: 9. The CDR3 region is CASSIPTGGSDGYTF. The DNA for the CDR3 is TGTGCCAGCAGCATACCGACAGGGGGCAGTGATGGCTACACCTTC.

This sequence joins TRBV7-2 and TRBJ2-2, with a possible D match to TRBD2 (7 bases). The V gene lost 0 bases and the J gene lost 5 bases, with 19 bases spanning the gap. Germline V lookup: CDR1 SGHTA, CDR2 FQGNSA. The CDR3 has 18 residues. CDR3 amino acids: CASSLAKRGALGTGELFF. DNA of the CDR3: TGTGCCAGCAGCTTAGCTAAACGGGGGGCCCTGGGGACCGGGGAGCTGTTTTTT. The variable domain in full, with the rest retrieved from reference TRBV7-2 and TRBJ2-2, is GAGVSQSPSNKVTEKGKDVELRCDPISGHTALYWYRQSLGQGLEFLIYFQGNSAPDKSGLPSDRFSAERTGGSVSTLTIQRTQQEDSAVYLCASSLAKRGALGTGELFFGEGSRLTVL.

V usage is TRBV27 and J usage is TRBJ2-1, with TRBD1 matching over 8 bases. Germline V gene lookup returns CDR1 MNHEY and CDR2 SMNVEV (reference sequence). This CDR3 is built from 19 residues. The V segment lost 3 bases and the J segment 5 bases; nucleotides outside the gene matches: 18. The CDR3 coding sequence is TGTGCCAGCAGTTTCCGGCCAGGGGGCGTCGCCAAGCTAAACAATGAGCAGTTCTTC. It is translated as CASSFRPGGVAKLNNEQFF.

This sequence joins TRBV2 and TRBJ2-2, with D maybe TRBD2 (5 bases). The CDR3 is made up of 17 amino acids. Trimming took off 9 bases at V and 5 bases at J, with 25 bases between the two ends. The germline V gene has CDR1 SNHLY and CDR2 FYNNEI. The CDR3 DNA reads TGTGCCAGTATCTCAGCCCAATTTCCGACGGGAACCGGGGAGCTGTTTTTT. Translating it yields CASISAQFPTGTGELFF.

The rearrangement links TRBV4-1 to TRBJ1-4; D gene ambiguous. CDR1 MGHRA and CDR2 YSYEKL come from the germline V gene. This CDR3 is built from 15 residues. V was cut by 3 bases and J by 8 bases, with 16 bases left in between. CDR3 sequence (DNA): TGCGCCAGCAGCCAGAGATCGGCGCTGAGGGAAAAACTGTTTTTT. As protein: CASSQRSALREKLFF.

The chain recombines TRBV20-1 with TRBJ1-2, with D maybe TRBD1 (6 bases). This CDR3 has 11 amino acids. Germline assignment: CDR1 DFQATT and CDR2 SNEGSKA (reference sequence). DNA for the CDR3: TGCAGCCATTTGGGGGCGGTTGGCTACACCTTC. Protein product: CSHLGAVGYTF.

V gene TRBV13 combines with J gene TRBJ2-1, with TRBD2 matching 11 bases. V was clipped by 8 bases and J by 9 bases; unmatched bases: 9. The CDR3 covers 14 residues. From germline, CDR1 is PRHDT and CDR2 FYEKMQ (reference sequence). For the CDR3, the DNA is TGTGCCAGCCGCGTAGCGGGGGGGCGTCCTGAGCAGTTCTTC. Its protein product is CASRVAGGRPEQFF.

The chain carries TRBV18 and TRBJ1-4, with TRBD1 matching over 10 bases. V lost 0 bases, J lost 10 bases, and 8 bases stayed unmatched. Germline loops: CDR1 KGHSH, CDR2 LQKENI. The CDR3 spans 16 residues. CDR3 loop: CASSPPEDRGRGKLFF. The CDR3 DNA is TGTGCCAGCTCACCACCTGAAGACAGGGGGCGCGGAAAACTGTTTTTT.

The chain joins TRBV10-3 to TRBJ2-5, with 8 bases identical to TRBD2. The J call may be faulty, since TRBJ2-7 better matches the DNA end. Germline-derived CDR1 and CDR2 are ENHRY and SYGVKD. CDR3 length equals 14 residues. This CDR3 reads CAITGGGSRYEQYF. DNA for the CDR3: TGTGCCATCACGGGAGGGGGATCGCGCTACGAGCAGTACTTC.